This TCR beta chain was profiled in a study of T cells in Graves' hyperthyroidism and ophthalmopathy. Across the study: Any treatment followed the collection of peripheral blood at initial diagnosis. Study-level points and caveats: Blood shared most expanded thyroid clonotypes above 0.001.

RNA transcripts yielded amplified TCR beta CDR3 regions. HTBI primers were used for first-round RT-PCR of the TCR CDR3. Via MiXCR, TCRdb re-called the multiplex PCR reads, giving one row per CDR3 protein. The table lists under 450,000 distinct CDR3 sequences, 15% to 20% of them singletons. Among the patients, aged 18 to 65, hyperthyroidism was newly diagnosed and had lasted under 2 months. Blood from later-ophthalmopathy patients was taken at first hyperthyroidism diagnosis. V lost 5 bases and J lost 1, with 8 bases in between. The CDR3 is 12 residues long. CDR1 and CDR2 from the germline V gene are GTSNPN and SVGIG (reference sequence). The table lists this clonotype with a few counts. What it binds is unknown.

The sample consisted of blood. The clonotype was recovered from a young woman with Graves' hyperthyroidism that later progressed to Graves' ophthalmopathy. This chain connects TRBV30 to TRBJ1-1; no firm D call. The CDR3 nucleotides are TGTGCCTGGTCTTGGGGGAACACTGAAGCTTTCTTT. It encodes CAWSWGNTEAFF. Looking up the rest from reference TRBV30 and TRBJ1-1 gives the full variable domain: SQTIHQWPATLVQPVGSPLSLECTVEGTSNPNLYWYRQAAGRGLQLLFYSVGIGQISSEVPQNLSASRPQDRQFILSSKKLLLSDSGFYLCAWSWGNTEAFFGQGTRLTVV.